This entry is about one T cell receptor beta chain. Clones were read by immunoSEQ multiplex PCR, and TCRdb kept only the in-frame ones, dropping some. The table has around 120,000 clones, more than 85% seen once. This sample is drawn from a study of control samples from healthy donors and cancer patients. Between the trimmed V and J ends, which lost 6 bases and 6 bases, there was a span of 15 bases. Germline V lookup: CDR1 LNHDA, CDR2 SQIVND (reference sequence). The CDR3 extends over 14 amino acids. The sample comprised PBMCs. The chain couples TRBV19 to TRBJ2-1; a weak D match, TRBD2 (7 bases). The receptor's source is a man between 45 and 60 years old with head and neck cancer. The CDR3: CASRMVGGPNEQFF. The CDR3 DNA is TGTGCCAGTAGGATGGTCGGGGGGCCCAATGAGCAGTTCTTC.